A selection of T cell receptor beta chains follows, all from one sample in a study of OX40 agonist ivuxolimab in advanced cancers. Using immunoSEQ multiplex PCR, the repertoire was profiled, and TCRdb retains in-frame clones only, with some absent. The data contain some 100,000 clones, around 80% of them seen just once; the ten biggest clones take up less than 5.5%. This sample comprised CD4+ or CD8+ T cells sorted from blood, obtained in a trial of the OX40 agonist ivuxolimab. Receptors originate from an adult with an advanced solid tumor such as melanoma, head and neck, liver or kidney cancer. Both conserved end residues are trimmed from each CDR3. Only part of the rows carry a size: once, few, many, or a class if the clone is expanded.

ASSQGDRGGTEAF	NA	TRBV6-6	TRBJ1-1
ASLDWVAGNTIY	NA	TRBV10-3	TRBJ1-3
ASSQEGRGDYEQY	medium-sized	TRBV4-3	TRBJ2-7
ATSRDSRGYGYT	NA	TRBV15	TRBJ1-2
ATDLAGSPTQF	NA	TRBV30	TRBJ2-1
AWSVGQGGNQPQH	NA	TRBV30	TRBJ1-5
ASSSLGSGSIDTQY	once	TRBV7-9	TRBJ2-3
ASSVLAVSYNEQF	NA	TRBV9	TRBJ2-1
ASGDRRDEQY	NA	TRBV27	TRBJ2-7
ASSPTTGDVSPLH	NA	TRBV18	TRBJ1-6
ASSLAYEQY	NA	TRBV5-8	TRBJ2-7
ASSPLGVSTDTQY	once	TRBV7-3	TRBJ2-3
ASMKTGILAAF	NA	TRBV19	TRBJ1-1
ASRGQGALNYGYT	NA	TRBV5-6	TRBJ1-2
ASSLATGVGDTEAF	NA	TRBV5-1	TRBJ1-1
AWRGGGREQF	NA	TRBV30	TRBJ2-1
ASSQNTGQPHNEQF	NA	TRBV14	TRBJ2-1
ASRGPGTGGDQPQH	few	TRBV10-2	TRBJ1-5
ASSPEVNEQF	NA	TRBV18	TRBJ2-1
ASIPDRGNGREQY	medium-sized	TRBV2	TRBJ2-7
ASSGGATGELF	NA	TRBV2	TRBJ2-2
ASSIEGAWNTGELF	NA	TRBV19	TRBJ2-2
ASSEARFGYT	NA	TRBV6-1	TRBJ1-2
AISESLQALDGYT	few	TRBV10-3	TRBJ1-2
ASRLIGQVMNGYT	NA	TRBV19	TRBJ1-2
ASSNRVYEQY	few	TRBV11-2	TRBJ2-7
AWNPGGASNSPLH	NA	TRBV30	TRBJ1-6
ASSLGRQSEAF	NA	TRBV5-1	TRBJ1-1
ASSFLRTSGIDTQY	NA	TRBV27	TRBJ2-3
ASSYATGAHGYT	NA	TRBV6-6	TRBJ1-2
ASSYEPGWEQY	NA	TRBV6-5	TRBJ2-7
ASSSTGLSF	NA	TRBV7-2	TRBJ1-1
ASRERVRAETNEKLF	once	TRBV2	TRBJ1-4
ASSLATGGTYGYT	NA	TRBV7-2	TRBJ1-2
ASSLRTLAGYPTDTQY	NA	TRBV7-2	TRBJ2-3
ASTILAGNTEAF	NA	TRBV6-5	TRBJ1-1
ASSVGLAGPLSGANVLT	NA	TRBV6-1	TRBJ2-6
ASSLGQGHTEAF	NA	TRBV5-1	TRBJ1-1
ASSQDQAGISYNEQF	once	TRBV4-2	TRBJ2-1
SVGPETEHYGYT	NA	TRBV29-1	TRBJ1-2
AISEGTEPNTEAF	NA	TRBV10-3	TRBJ1-1
ASSLGSSGGTLYEQY	once	TRBV5-1	TRBJ2-7
ASSLYQGALGYGYT	NA	TRBV5-8	TRBJ1-2
SAEQTSGGASGELF	once	TRBV29-1	TRBJ2-2
ASSFRDTPYYGYT	NA	TRBV6-6	TRBJ1-2
ASSIGQFGLNTEAF	NA	TRBV19	TRBJ1-1
ASSTLGTDTQY	NA	TRBV5-1	TRBJ2-3
ASSQDSAGITEAF	NA	TRBV23-1	TRBJ1-1
ASSSFRNRLSSGNTIY	NA	TRBV5-6	TRBJ1-3
ASSQGGSIATNEKLF	NA	TRBV4-2	TRBJ1-4
SANRGETQY	many	TRBV20-1	TRBJ2-5
ASASGGGSTDTQY	NA	TRBV12-5	TRBJ2-3
ASSETGTGSYEQY	NA	TRBV9	TRBJ2-7
ASSYSRGPSYEQY	NA	TRBV6-5	TRBJ2-7
ASVAPYSGNTIY	few	TRBV19	TRBJ1-3